This passage covers 12 T cell receptor beta chains from one sample sequenced in a study of T cells in Graves' hyperthyroidism and ophthalmopathy. Authors of the study amplified TCR beta CDR3 regions from RNA transcripts. The study used the HTBI primer set for a first-round RT-PCR of the TCR CDR3. TCRdb passed the multiplex PCR reads through MiXCR, listing each CDR3 protein once. Of hundreds of thousands of distinct CDR3 sequences listed, 18% are singletons. The specimen sequenced was blood. The receptors come from a woman between 50 and 59 years old with Graves' hyperthyroidism that later progressed to Graves' ophthalmopathy.

The chain employs TRBV6-1 and TRBJ2-2; a possible D gene is TRBD2 (5 bases). Trimming took off 1 base at V and 5 bases at J, with 8 bases between the two ends. CDR3 length: 14 amino acids. Germline V gives CDR1 MNHNS, CDR2 SASEGT. This CDR3 reads CASSEVRVTGELFF. In DNA, the CDR3 is TGTGCCAGCAGTGAAGTGAGGGTAACCGGGGAGCTGTTTTTT.

The J gene is TRBJ1-2, the V gene TRBV12-3 or TRBV12-4; no clear D gene. The CDR3 covers 15 residues. Trimming took off 2 bases at V and 3 bases at J, with 13 bases between the two ends. This CDR3 reads CASSLRVGKDYGYTF. CDR3 sequence (DNA): TGTGCCAGCAGTTTACGCGTGGGCAAAGACTATGGCTACACCTTC.

This sequence joins TRBV20-1 and TRBJ2-7; 9 bases are shared with TRBD1. In germline, CDR1 is DFQATT, CDR2 SNEGSKA (reference sequence). This CDR3 comprises 14 residues. J lost 3 bases, V lost 5 bases, and 8 bases had no gene match. The CDR3 coding sequence is TGCAGTGCTCGGGACAGGGCCACCCTCTACGAGCAGTACTTC. It yields the protein CSARDRATLYEQYF.

The sample holds a few counts of this clonotype. The chain's CDR3 is CASSFFWQQNTEAFF. Written as DNA, the CDR3 is TGTGCCAGCAGCTTCTTTTGGCAGCAGAACACTGAAGCTTTCTTT. This rearrangement joins TRBV5-5 to TRBJ1-1, with D unclear. Trimming cost V 2 bases and J 1 base, with 12 bases left between them. This CDR3 is 15 amino acids long. Germline CDR1 SGHKS, CDR2 YYEKEE (reference sequence).

In its sample, this clonotype was seen many times. The rearrangement links TRBV2 to TRBJ2-7, with unresolved D. The CDR3 spans 14 residues. Trimming pared 5 bases from V and 0 bases from J, leaving 11 bases between. Germline loops: CDR1 SNHLY, CDR2 FYNNEI. CDR3 DNA sequence: TGTGCCAGCAGTTTCGACAAGGACTCCTACGAGCAGTACTTC. It codes for CASSFDKDSYEQYF.

The sample holds many counts of this clonotype. The chain employs TRBV6-5 and TRBJ1-5; no clear D gene. Germline V lookup: CDR1 MNHEY, CDR2 SVGAGI. Between the trimmed V and J ends, which lost 0 bases and 0 bases, there was a span of 9 bases. The CDR3 contains 16 residues. As DNA, the CDR3 is TGTGCCAGCAGTTACTCCCAGAGAGGTAGCAATCAGCCCCAGCATTTT. Its protein is CASSYSQRGSNQPQHF.

This clonotype was counted at least ten times. The V and J genes are TRBV5-1 and TRBJ1-1; D perhaps matches TRBD1 (5 bases). Trimming stripped 4 bases from V and 0 bases from J, with 13 bases between. The CDR3 length is 15 residues. Germline-derived CDR1 and CDR2 are SGHRS and YFSETQ. CDR3 region: CASSLDSYMNTEAFF. CDR3 nucleotide sequence: TGCGCCAGCAGCCTCGACAGCTACATGAACACTGAAGCTTTCTTT. The full variable domain, rest sourced from reference TRBV5-1 and TRBJ1-1, is KAGVTQTPRYLIKTRGQQVTLSCSPISGHRSVSWYQQTPGQGLQFLFEYFSETQRNKGNFPGRFSGRQFSNSRSEMNVSTLELGDSALYLCASSLDSYMNTEAFFGQGTRLTVV.

This clonotype was detected only a few times. The chain combines TRBV10-3 with TRBJ1-2; D is perhaps TRBD1 (5 bases). This CDR3 is 15 amino acids long. Germline CDR1 reads ENHRY; CDR2 reads SYGVKD. V lost 6 bases, J lost 0 bases, and 14 bases lay in between. The CDR3 here is CAIRAGTPTNYGYTF. The CDR3 bases are TGTGCCATCAGAGCCGGGACGCCGACTAACTATGGCTACACCTTC.

In its sample, this clonotype was seen many times. The rearrangement joins TRBV20-1 to TRBJ2-5, with a possible D match to TRBD2 (7 bases). Trimming removed 3 bases from V and 0 bases from J, with 14 bases in between. Germline values: CDR1 DFQATT, CDR2 SNEGSKA (reference sequence). The CDR3 runs 15 residues. In DNA, the CDR3 is TGCAGTGCTAGTCTGGGGGGGCCGTACCAAGAGACCCAGTACTTC. Translated: CSASLGGPYQETQYF.

This clonotype has more than one count but fewer than ten. The chain's CDR3 is CAISESSSGDTGELFF. CDR3 DNA sequence: TGTGCCATCAGTGAGTCGTCTAGCGGTGACACCGGGGAGCTGTTTTTT. The chain joins TRBV10-3 to TRBJ2-2, with 7 nucleotides matching TRBD2. With 0 bases clipped from V and 3 bases from J, the junction kept 4 bases outside the gene matches. CDR1 is ENHRY, CDR2 SYGVKD, per germline. CDR3 size: 16 residues.

The sample holds a few counts of this clonotype. The V gene is TRBV27, the J gene TRBJ2-7; D is possibly TRBD1 (5 bases). There are 13 residues in the CDR3. In germline, CDR1 is MNHEY, CDR2 SMNVEV (reference sequence). Deletions cut 6 bases from V and 4 bases from J, with 13 bases between. CDR3 sequence reads: CASSRTTDYEQYF. For the CDR3, the DNA is TGTGCCAGCAGCCGTACGACAGATTACGAGCAGTACTTC.

The chain carries TRBV12-3 or TRBV12-4 and TRBJ2-1; D is uncertain. The V gene lost 8 bases and the J gene lost 6 bases, with 8 bases spanning the gap. The CDR3 runs 11 residues. The chain's CDR3 is CASGYTNEQFF. In DNA, the CDR3 is TGTGCCAGCGGTTACACCAATGAGCAGTTCTTC.